This T cell receptor beta chain came from a study of cytomegalovirus exposure and HLA in healthy donors. Assay used: immunoSEQ multiplex PCR; TCRdb lists only in-frame clones, some missing. Among about 180,000 clones listed, 85% were seen once. Points on this clone: Its target is not known.

Donors came from a validation cohort of some 130 subjects, distinct from the first 666-subject cohort. CDR1 and CDR2 from the germline V gene are SGHNT and YENEEA. The CDR3 totals 13 residues. V lost 1 base and J 3 bases, leaving 7 bases between the germline ends. Study-wide findings and caveats: About 150 TCR beta chains were listed as cytomegalovirus-associated. In vitro confirmation showed three CMV-associated chains to be CMV antigen specific.

The V call is TRBV11-3, the J call TRBJ2-7, with a tentative D call TRBD1 (6 bases). The TCR originated in a man between 18 and 35 years old in good health and CMV-seropositive. Sample: PBMCs. The CDR3 here is CASSLGDNYEQYF. The CDR3, as DNA: TGTGCCAGCAGCTTAGGGGACAACTACGAGCAGTACTTC. Based on the CDR3 plus reference TRBV11-3 and TRBJ2-7, the full variable domain is EAGVVQSPRYKIIEKKQPVAFWCNPISGHNTLYWYLQNLGQGPELLIRYENEEAVDDSQLPKDRFSAERLKGVDSTLKIQPAELGDSAVYLCASSLGDNYEQYFGPGTRLTVT.